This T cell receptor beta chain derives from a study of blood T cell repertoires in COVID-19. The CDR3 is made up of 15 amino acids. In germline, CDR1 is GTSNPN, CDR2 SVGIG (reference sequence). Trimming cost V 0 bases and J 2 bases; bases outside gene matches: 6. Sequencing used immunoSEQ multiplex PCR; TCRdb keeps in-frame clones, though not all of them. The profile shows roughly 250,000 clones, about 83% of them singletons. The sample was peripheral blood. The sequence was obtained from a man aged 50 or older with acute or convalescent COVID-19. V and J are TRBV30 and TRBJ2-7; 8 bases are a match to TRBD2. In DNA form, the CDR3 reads TGTGCCTGGAGTGTACGTGACGGGGGGGCCTACGAGCAGTACTTC. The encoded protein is CAWSVRDGGAYEQYF.